These T cell receptor beta chains were read from a single sample in a study of cytomegalovirus exposure and HLA in healthy donors. Measured with immunoSEQ multiplex PCR; TCRdb has only the in-frame clones, and not every one. This table holds about 84,000 clones, approximately 90% found once. The source material was PBMCs. The receptors were sampled from a man aged 30 to 39 in good health and CMV-seronegative. Both conserved end residues are part of each CDR3. D genes are given only for firm matches. A row's size may be missing; if present it is once, few, many or a size class.

-	TRBV5-1	-	TRBJ2-3	TGCGCCAGCAGCTTGTCCGGTAGCACAGATACGCAGTATTTT	CASSLSGSTDTQYF
-	TRBV9	-	TRBJ2-7	TGTGCCAGCAGCGTGGCAGGGTTTGGCTCCTACGAGCAGTACTTC	CASSVAGFGSYEQYF
-	TRBV19	-	TRBJ1-2	TGTGCCAGTAGTATTCTCCCCGGGACTGGGAACTATGGCTACACCTTC	CASSILPGTGNYGYTF
TRBD1	TRBV6-6	-	TRBJ1-5	TGTGCCAGCAGTTACTCCCAGGGGGCAGTTCAGCCCCAGCATTTT	CASSYSQGAVQPQHF
TRBD1	TRBV28	-	TRBJ1-1	TGTGCCAGCACCCTGTCGAGGGACAGGGTCACTGAAGCTTTCTTT	CASTLSRDRVTEAFF
TRBD1	TRBV5-4	-	TRBJ1-1	TGTGCCACCCAAAACGAGCGGACAGGGCAGACTGAAGCTTTCTTT	CATQNERTGQTEAFF
TRBD2	TRBV7-7	-	TRBJ2-5	TGTGCTACCTCGAGACTAGCGGTGCCTCAGTTGGAGACCCAGTACTTC	CATSRLAVPQLETQYF
-	TRBV9	-	TRBJ1-1	TGTGCCAGCAGCGTAAGGCCCCGGGAGGAGAAGAACACTGAAGCTTTCTTT	CASSVRPREEKNTEAFF
TRBD1	TRBV4-1	-	TRBJ1-1	TGCGCCAGCAGCCCCGGGACAGAGAACACTGAAGCTTTCTTT	CASSPGTENTEAFF
TRBD1	TRBV28	once	TRBJ1-1	TGTGCCAGCGGGACAGGGTCGATTAGAGCTTTCTTT	CASGTGSIRAFF
TRBD1	TRBV7-9	-	TRBJ2-5	TGTGCCAGCAGCCAAAACAGGGACAGGGAGACCCAGTACTTC	CASSQNRDRETQYF
-	TRBV13	-	TRBJ2-1	TGTGCCAGCAGCCCCCGGGACTGGAGCTCCTACAATGAGCAGTTCTTC	CASSPRDWSSYNEQFF
TRBD2	TRBV7-9	-	TRBJ2-2	TGTGCCAGCATCCGGGCTAGCGGGGAGAACACCGGGGAGCTGTTTTTT	CASIRASGENTGELFF
-	TRBV11-3	-	TRBJ2-1	TGTGCCAGCAGCATAACGGGTTTTAACTACAATGAGCAGTTCTTC	CASSITGFNYNEQFF
TRBD1	TRBV5-8	-	TRBJ1-2	TGTGCCAGCAGCGCAGGGGGATACTATGGCTACACCTTC	CASSAGGYYGYTF
TRBD1	TRBV5-1	-	TRBJ2-6	TGCGCCAGCAGCTTGGAGGGGGCGTCTGGGGCCAACGTCCTGACTTTC	CASSLEGASGANVLTF
-	TRBV7-3	few	TRBJ1-1	TGTGCCAGCAGCTTAGGAGAGAACACTGAAGCTTTCTTT	CASSLGENTEAFF
-	TRBV6-1	-	TRBJ2-7	TGTGCCAGCAGTTATCTAGGTGACTACGAGCAGTACTTC	CASSYLGDYEQYF
TRBD2	TRBV5-1	-	TRBJ2-3	TGCGCCAGCAACGAAGCTAGCGGGGGGCCACAAAATACGCAGTATTTT	CASNEASGGPQNTQYF
-	TRBV4-2	-	TRBJ2-3	TGTGCCAGCAGCCAAGTGCTAATGTCCGTTAGCACAGATACGCAGTATTTT	CASSQVLMSVSTDTQYF
-	TRBV5-1	-	TRBJ2-3	TGCGCCAGCAGCTTGTCGGCTCGTCGCGGAGGTGACACAGATACGCAGTATTTT	CASSLSARRGGDTDTQYF
-	TRBV11-2	-	TRBJ2-2	TGTGCCAGCAGCTTAGAGTTCGTCAACATGAGCGGGTCGAACACCGGGGAGCTGTTTTTT	CASSLEFVNMSGSNTGELFF
-	TRBV28	-	TRBJ2-1	TGTGCCAGCTTTCCCCTTCTGGCCCCCCATGAGCAGTTCTTC	CASFPLLAPHEQFF
-	TRBV7-8	-	TRBJ2-3	TGTGCCAGCAGCCCGCCCGGGACTCCAACAGATACGCAGTATTTT	CASSPPGTPTDTQYF
TRBD2	TRBV10-1	-	TRBJ2-5	TGCGCCACCTCACCCGGACTAGCGGGGATAGAGACCCAGTACTTC	CATSPGLAGIETQYF
-	TRBV18	-	TRBJ2-2	TGTGCCAGCTCACCCATTCAGGGACAAGCGCCCACCGGGGAGCTGTTTTTT	CASSPIQGQAPTGELFF